This TCR beta chain is from a study of blood T cell repertoires in COVID-19 (dated by TCRdb to the early 2020s). Context from the whole study: Samples from collaborators originated in the United States, Italy and Spain and spanned both the acute and convalescent phases of COVID-19. The material from the prospective study consisted of cDNA or gDNA derived from T cells, B-cell-depleted T cells, or PBMCs. Subjects who had been exposed to COVID-19, were actively infected with it, or had recovered from it provided the deeply sampled blood TCRbeta repertoires that made up the dataset. A freely available public database, intended as a resource for researchers studying the immune response to SARS-CoV-2, is where the repertoires were released. Samples came from the ongoing ImmuneRACE study (first 160 participants) plus 1,254 subjects from 6 global collaborators. Sample metadata almost always included a de-identified subject ID, COVID-19 status, age in years and sex. Where HLA class I and class II types were available, the types were taken from metadata supplied by the sample provider, not from assay-based typing. Overall results and qualifications from the work: Clinical and demographic metadata were provided uncurated, with the amount varying by source and participant.

This clone has a single count. The antigen it binds to is not known. Qualities for individual bases were not recorded, and no much larger clone is one base off. The immunoSEQ Assay, a bias-controlled multiplex PCR, was used to amplify TCRbeta CDR3 regions from genomic DNA. Regarding the original processing steps: Nucleated cell counts per sample were estimated from amplification of reference gene primers within the assay. To quantify the absolute abundance of each unique TCRbeta CDR3 rearrangement, sequence reads were collapsed and filtered. For each sample, productive Simpson clonality was calculated by taking the square root of Simpson's diversity index across productive rearrangements. TCRdb retrieved this table from immuneACCESS and kept in-frame rearrangements only. Not all clones are present; in checked studies, unresolved V genes account for under half, and no reason is known for the remainder. From that table come the V and J calls and clone size; the DNA was used to work out D and trimming. The sample profile shows hundreds of thousands of clones; about 88% of them were found once. Around 3% of the sample is taken by the ten largest.

V is cut by 5 bases and J by 3 bases, and the space between the germline ends is 17 bases. The germline V gene (reference sequence) provides CDR1 SEHNR and CDR2 FQNEAQ. The CDR3 numbers 16 residues from cysteine through phenylalanine. Kept here is only the CDR3 DNA, which spans 48 bases and is read in frame from base 1. Participants in the prospective study were enrolled through a virtual design, were aged roughly 18 to 100 years, and lived in roughly 25 United States geographic areas. Cohort assignment in the prospective study relied on participant-reported clinical history from a screening survey and a study questionnaire. Recovered participants in ImmuneRACE Cohort 3 were defined by two consecutive negative NP/OP PCR tests, clearance by a healthcare professional, or resolution of symptoms. Mobile phlebotomists in the prospective study collected whole blood, serum and a nasopharyngeal or oropharyngeal swab from every participant. Prospective study participants could optionally give additional blood draws and questionnaires over an approximately 2-month period. Before DNA extraction, prospective study blood samples were shipped either frozen or at room temperature.

Sequencing used PBMCs or T cells enriched from blood (not recorded which). The sequence was collected from a woman between 50 and 59 years old who had recovered from COVID-19. The chain was built from TRBV7-9 and TRBJ1-5; too little of a D gene remains to name it. The sequence in DNA is TGTGCCAGCAGCCCAAGTCTTCTCGGGGACAATCAGCCCCAGCATTTT. This codes for CASSPSLLGDNQPQHF.